The subject of this entry is one T cell receptor beta chain. The sample originates from a study of OX40 agonist ivuxolimab in advanced cancers. Clones were read by immunoSEQ multiplex PCR, and TCRdb kept only the in-frame ones, dropping some. The table lists 80,000 to 95,000 clones, around nine tenths of them singletons. Looked up from germline, CDR1 is KGHSH and CDR2 is LQKENI. This CDR3 is built from 15 residues. V was shortened by 0 bases and J by 5 bases, with 13 bases between the two germline ends. The TCR comes from an adult with an advanced solid tumor such as melanoma, head and neck, liver or kidney cancer. The sample in question was CD4+ or CD8+ T cells sorted from blood, obtained in a trial of the OX40 agonist ivuxolimab. The J gene is TRBJ2-5, the V gene TRBV18; D uncertain. CDR3 residues: CASSPPGMPRETQYF. In DNA, the CDR3 is TGTGCCAGCTCACCACCGGGGATGCCTCGGGAGACCCAGTACTTC.